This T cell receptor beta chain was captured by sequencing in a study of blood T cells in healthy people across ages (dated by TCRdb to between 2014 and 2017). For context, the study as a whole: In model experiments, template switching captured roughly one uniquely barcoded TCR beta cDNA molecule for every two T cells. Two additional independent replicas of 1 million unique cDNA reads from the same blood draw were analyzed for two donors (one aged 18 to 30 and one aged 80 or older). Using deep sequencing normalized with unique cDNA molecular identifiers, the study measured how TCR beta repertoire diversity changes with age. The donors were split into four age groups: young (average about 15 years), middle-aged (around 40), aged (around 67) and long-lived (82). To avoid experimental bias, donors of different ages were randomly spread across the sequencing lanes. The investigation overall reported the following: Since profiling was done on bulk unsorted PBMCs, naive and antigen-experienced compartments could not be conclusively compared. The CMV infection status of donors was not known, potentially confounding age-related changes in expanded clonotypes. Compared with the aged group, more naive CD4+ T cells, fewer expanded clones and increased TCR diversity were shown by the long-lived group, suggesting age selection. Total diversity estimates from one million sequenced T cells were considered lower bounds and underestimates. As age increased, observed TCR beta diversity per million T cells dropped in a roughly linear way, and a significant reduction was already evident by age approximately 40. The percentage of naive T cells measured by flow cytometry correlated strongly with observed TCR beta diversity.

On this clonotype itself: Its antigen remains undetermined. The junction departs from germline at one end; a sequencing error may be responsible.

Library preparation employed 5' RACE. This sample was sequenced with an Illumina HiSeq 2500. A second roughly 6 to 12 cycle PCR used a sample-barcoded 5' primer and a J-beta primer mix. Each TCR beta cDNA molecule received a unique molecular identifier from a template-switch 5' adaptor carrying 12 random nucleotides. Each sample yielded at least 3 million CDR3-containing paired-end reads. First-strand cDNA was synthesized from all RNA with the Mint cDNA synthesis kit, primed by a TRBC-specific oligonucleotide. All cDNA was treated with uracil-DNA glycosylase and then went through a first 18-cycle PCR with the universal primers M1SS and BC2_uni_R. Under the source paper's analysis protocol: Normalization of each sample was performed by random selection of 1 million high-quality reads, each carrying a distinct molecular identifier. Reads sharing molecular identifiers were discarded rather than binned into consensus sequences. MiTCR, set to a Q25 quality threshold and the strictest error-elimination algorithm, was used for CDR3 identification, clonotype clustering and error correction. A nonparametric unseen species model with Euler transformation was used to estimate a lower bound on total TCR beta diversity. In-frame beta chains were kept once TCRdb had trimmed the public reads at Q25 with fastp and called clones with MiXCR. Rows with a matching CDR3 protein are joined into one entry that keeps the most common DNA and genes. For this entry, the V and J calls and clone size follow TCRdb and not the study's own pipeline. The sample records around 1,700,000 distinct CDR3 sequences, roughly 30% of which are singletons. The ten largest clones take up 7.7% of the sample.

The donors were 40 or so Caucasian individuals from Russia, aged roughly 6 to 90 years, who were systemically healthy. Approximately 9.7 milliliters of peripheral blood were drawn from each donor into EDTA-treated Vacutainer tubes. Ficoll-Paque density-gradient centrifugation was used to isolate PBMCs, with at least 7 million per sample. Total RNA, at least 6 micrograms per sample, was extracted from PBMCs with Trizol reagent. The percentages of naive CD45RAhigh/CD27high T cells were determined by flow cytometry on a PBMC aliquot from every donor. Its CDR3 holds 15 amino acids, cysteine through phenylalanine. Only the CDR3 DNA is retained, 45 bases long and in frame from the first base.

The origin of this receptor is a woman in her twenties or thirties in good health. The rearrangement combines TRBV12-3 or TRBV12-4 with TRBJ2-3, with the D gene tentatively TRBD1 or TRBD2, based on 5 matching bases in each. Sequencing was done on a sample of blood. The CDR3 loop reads CASSLSGASTDAQYF. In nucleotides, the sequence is TGTGCCAGCAGTTTATCCGGGGCGAGCACAGATGCGCAGTATTTT.